This T cell receptor beta chain appears in the sequencing data of a study of CD8+CD57+ T cells in acquired aplastic anemia. As for the study in general: Isolated CD4+ and CD8+ cells, once sorted, yielded DNA averaging approximately 3 ug. As sequenced from healthy donors, CD4+ cells averaged approximately 11 million reads. Study results and limitations: Patient and control CD8+ Simpson's diversity was not significantly different. Overlap between patients and controls comprised roughly 28 CD8+ CDR3 sequences.

Ten or more counts support this clonotype. Antigen specificity is unknown. Genomic DNA was employed as the template in profiling TCR beta VDJ and CDR3. TCRdb fed the reads into MiXCR, producing one record per CDR3 protein. Among 350,000 to 450,000 distinct CDR3 sequences listed, 55% to 70% were seen once. The V gene's germline CDR1 is SGHTA and CDR2 FQGNSA. The CDR3 sequence is 14 residues long. V was pared by 5 bases and J by 4 bases, with 14 bases between. Sample: sorted CD4+, CD8+, or CD8+CD57+ T cells (not recorded which) from PBMCs. The source is a human donor in good health, serving as a control. The chain is built from TRBV7-2 and TRBJ1-2; TRBD1 is a possible D gene (5 bases). In DNA, the CDR3 is TGTGCCAGCAGCCCTTCGGGACGGACCTATGGCTACACCTTC. Translated: CASSPSGRTYGYTF.